Here is one TCR beta chain with its context. This sample was included in a study of identical twins. Using its own MiXCR run on the 5' RACE reads, TCRdb lists one record per CDR3 protein. The sample consists of 750,000 to 950,000 distinct CDR3 sequences, around an eighth of them appearing once. The CDR3 is made up of 16 amino acids. V gave up 2 bases and J gave up 3 bases; unmatched junction bases: 9. CDR1 is ENHRY, CDR2 SYGVKD, per germline. The data also belong to a second study, concerning yellow fever vaccine responses in identical twins.

The clonotype was recovered from a woman aged 18-29 years in good health. The chain links TRBV10-3 to TRBJ1-2, with 7 bases fitting TRBD1. Material for sequencing was PBMCs. CDR3 nucleotides: TGTGCCATCAGTGAGGCCGACTTTGGGACAGACTATGGCTACACCTTC. It specifies CAISEADFGTDYGYTF.